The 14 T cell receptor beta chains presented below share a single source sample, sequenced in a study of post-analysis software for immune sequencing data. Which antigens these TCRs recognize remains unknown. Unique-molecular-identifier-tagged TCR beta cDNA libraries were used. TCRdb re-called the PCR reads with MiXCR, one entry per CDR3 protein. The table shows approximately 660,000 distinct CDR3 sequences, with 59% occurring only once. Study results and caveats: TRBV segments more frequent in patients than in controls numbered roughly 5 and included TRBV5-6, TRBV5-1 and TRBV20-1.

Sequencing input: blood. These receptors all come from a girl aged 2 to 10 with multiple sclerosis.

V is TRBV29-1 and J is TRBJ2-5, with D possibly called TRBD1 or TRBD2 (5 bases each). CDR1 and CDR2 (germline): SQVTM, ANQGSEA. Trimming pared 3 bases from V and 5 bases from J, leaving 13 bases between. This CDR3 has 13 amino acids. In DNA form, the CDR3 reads TGCAGCGTTGATGAGGGGCGCGGGGAGACCCAGTACTTC. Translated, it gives CSVDEGRGETQYF.

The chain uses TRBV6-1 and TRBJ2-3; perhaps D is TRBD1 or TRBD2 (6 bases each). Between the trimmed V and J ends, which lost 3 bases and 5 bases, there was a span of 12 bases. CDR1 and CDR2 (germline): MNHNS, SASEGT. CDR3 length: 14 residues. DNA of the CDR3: TGTGCCAGCAGTGAGGGGGGCTGGGGAGATACGCAGTATTTT. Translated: CASSEGGWGDTQYF.

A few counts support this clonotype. The CDR3 protein is CASSDSRGGRTEAFF. The CDR3 nucleotides are TGTGCCAGCAGTGACTCTAGAGGGGGGAGGACTGAAGCTTTCTTT. The chain joins TRBV6-4 to TRBJ1-1; D is perhaps TRBD1 (6 bases). Germline CDR1 reads MRHNA; CDR2 reads SNTAGT. V was cut by 0 bases and J by 5 bases, with 13 bases left in between. There are 15 residues in the CDR3.

In nucleotides, the CDR3 is TGCGCCAGCAGCGTCGGACAGGGCAGCGATGGCTACACCTTC. Protein: CASSVGQGSDGYTF. V is TRBV5-1 and J is TRBJ1-2; 8 bases agree with TRBD1. The CDR3 sequence is 14 residues long. The trim removed 4 bases at V and 6 bases at J, leaving 8 bases unmatched. Germline V gene lookup returns CDR1 SGHRS and CDR2 YFSETQ.

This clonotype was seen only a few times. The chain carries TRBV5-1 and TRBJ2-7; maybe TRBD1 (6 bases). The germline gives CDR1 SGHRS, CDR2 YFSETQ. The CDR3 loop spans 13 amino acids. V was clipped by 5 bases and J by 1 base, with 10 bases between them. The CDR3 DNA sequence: TGCGCCAGCAGTTGGGACAAGTCCTACGAGCAGTACTTC. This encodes CASSWDKSYEQYF.

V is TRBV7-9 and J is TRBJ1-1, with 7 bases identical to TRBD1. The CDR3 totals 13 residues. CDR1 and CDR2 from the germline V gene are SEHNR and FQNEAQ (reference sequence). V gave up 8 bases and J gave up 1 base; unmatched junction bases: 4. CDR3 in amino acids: CASWDRENTEAFF. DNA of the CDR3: TGTGCCAGCTGGGACAGAGAGAACACTGAAGCTTTCTTT.

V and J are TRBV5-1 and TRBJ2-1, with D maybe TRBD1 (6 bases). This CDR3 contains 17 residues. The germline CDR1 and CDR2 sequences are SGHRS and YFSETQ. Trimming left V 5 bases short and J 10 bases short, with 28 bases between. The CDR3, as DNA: TGCGCCAGCAGTATGGGGTTGGGGGCCGCCCCCCAAGGGGAGCAGTTCTTC. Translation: CASSMGLGAAPQGEQFF.

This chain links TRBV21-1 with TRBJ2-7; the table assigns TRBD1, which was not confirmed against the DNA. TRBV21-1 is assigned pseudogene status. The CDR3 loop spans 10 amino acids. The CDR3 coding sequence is TGTGCCAGCAGCAATGGAACAGGGTACTTC. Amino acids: CASSNGTGYF.

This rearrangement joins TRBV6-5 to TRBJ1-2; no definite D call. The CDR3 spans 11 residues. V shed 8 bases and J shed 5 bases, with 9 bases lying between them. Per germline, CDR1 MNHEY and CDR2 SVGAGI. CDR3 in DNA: TGTGCCAGCGGAATCTTATATGGCTACACCTTC. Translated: CASGILYGYTF.

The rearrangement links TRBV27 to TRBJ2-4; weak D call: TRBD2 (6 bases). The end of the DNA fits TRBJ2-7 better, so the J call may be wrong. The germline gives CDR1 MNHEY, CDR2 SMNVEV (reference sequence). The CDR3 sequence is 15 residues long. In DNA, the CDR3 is TGTGCCAGCAGTTTGGAGGGCAGGGCCGCCTACGAGCAGTACTTC. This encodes CASSLEGRAAYEQYF.

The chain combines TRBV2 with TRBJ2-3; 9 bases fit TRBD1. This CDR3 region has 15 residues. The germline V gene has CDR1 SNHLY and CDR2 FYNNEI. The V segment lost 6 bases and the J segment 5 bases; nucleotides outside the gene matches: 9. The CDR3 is CASSAGTGLGDTQYF. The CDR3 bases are TGTGCCAGCAGCGCCGGGACAGGGCTTGGAGATACGCAGTATTTT.

CDR3 amino acids: CASSQGVYLTGELFF. CDR3 coding DNA: TGTGCCAGCAGCCAAGGTGTCTACCTCACCGGGGAGCTGTTTTTT. The chain is built from TRBV3-1 and TRBJ2-2; D unclear. The V gene lost 1 base and the J gene lost 4 bases, with 10 bases spanning the gap. Germline-derived CDR1 and CDR2 are LGHDT and YNNKEL (reference sequence). The CDR3 runs to 15 residues.

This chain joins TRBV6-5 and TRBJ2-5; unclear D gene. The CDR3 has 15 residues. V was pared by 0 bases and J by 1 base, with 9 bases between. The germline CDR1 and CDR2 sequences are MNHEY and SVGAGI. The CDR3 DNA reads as TGTGCCAGCAGTTACTCGATTTACGGCCAAGAGACCCAGTACTTC. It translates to CASSYSIYGQETQYF.

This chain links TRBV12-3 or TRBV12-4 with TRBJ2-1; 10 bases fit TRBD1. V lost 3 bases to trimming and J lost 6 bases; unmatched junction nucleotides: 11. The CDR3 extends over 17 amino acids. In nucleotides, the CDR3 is TGTGCCAGCAGTTTGGGCGGGGGACAGGGGCGTTTCAATGAGCAGTTCTTC. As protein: CASSLGGGQGRFNEQFF.